The 26 T cell receptor beta chains below all came from one sample that was sequenced in a study of blood T cell repertoires in COVID-19. Produced via immunoSEQ multiplex PCR; TCRdb's table is partial and in-frame only. The sample holds roughly 170,000 clones, 70% to 85% seen once. The sample taken for sequencing was PBMCs or T cells enriched from blood (not recorded which). The receptors shown here come from a man aged 45 to 65 who had recovered from COVID-19.

The chain joins TRBV19 to TRBJ2-4; 7 bases match TRBD1. The CDR3 consists of 16 residues. The V segment lost 1 base and the J segment 5 bases; nucleotides outside the gene matches: 8. CDR1 is LNHDA and CDR2 is SQIVND in the germline V gene (reference sequence). CDR3 residues: CASSIVFRDSENIQYF. CDR3 DNA: TGTGCCAGTAGTATAGTTTTCCGGGACAGTGAAAACATTCAGTACTTC.

V usage is TRBV12-3 or TRBV12-4 and J usage is TRBJ1-3; 10 nucleotides align to TRBD1. This CDR3 region has 13 residues. V lost 7 bases to trimming and J lost 8 bases; unmatched junction nucleotides: 5. The CDR3 DNA is TGTGCCAGCAATAGGGACAGGGGAGACACCATATATTTT. Residues: CASNRDRGDTIYF.

The CDR3 nucleotides read TGTGCCAGCAGCGTAGAGGGGCACTTAGGGAACACTGAAGCTTTCTTT. Translated, it gives CASSVEGHLGNTEAFF. This chain uses TRBV9 with TRBJ1-1, with TRBD1 as a possible D gene (5 bases). Germline loops: CDR1 SGDLS, CDR2 YYNGEE. This CDR3 contains 16 residues. V shed 0 bases and J shed 1 base, with 13 bases lying between them.

The rearrangement uses TRBV6-2 or TRBV6-3 and TRBJ1-2; 7 bases align to TRBD1. Germline trimming cut 5 bases from V and 4 bases from J; bases unmatched to any gene: 10. Germline V gene data show CDR1 as MNHEY and CDR2 as SVGEGT. CDR3 size: 15 residues. The CDR3 loop reads CASSPGQRLLYGYTF. CDR3 nucleotides: TGTGCCAGCAGTCCGGGACAGAGACTTCTCTATGGCTACACCTTC.

This clone was counted between two and nine times. V is TRBV29-1 and J is TRBJ2-3; D uncertain. The CDR3 has 13 residues. Germline V gene sequence: CDR1 SQVTM, CDR2 ANQGSEA. V lost 1 base and J lost 4, with 9 bases in between. This CDR3 reads CSVEAQLADTQYF. The CDR3 region has the DNA TGCAGCGTTGAAGCACAGTTGGCAGATACGCAGTATTTT.

The chain uses TRBV28 and TRBJ2-7, with 7 bases aligning to TRBD1. Germline V gene lookup returns CDR1 MDHEN and CDR2 SYDVKM. V shed 0 bases, J shed 6 bases, and the junction held 5 bases outside the gene matches. This CDR3 is built from 14 residues. Here the CDR3 reads CASSLWTGPIEQYF. CDR3 in DNA: TGTGCCAGCAGTTTATGGACAGGGCCCATCGAGCAGTACTTC.

The gene calls are TRBV5-1 and TRBJ1-5, with TRBD1 identical over 11 bases. Germline CDR1 SGHRS, CDR2 YFSETQ. V dropped 5 bases and J dropped 2; count of bases not matched to a gene: 3. The CDR3 is 15 amino acids. For the CDR3, the DNA is TGCGCCAGCAGTTGGGGACAGGGGGGCAATCAGCCCCAGCATTTT. Protein: CASSWGQGGNQPQHF. Based on the CDR3 plus reference TRBV5-1 and TRBJ1-5, the full variable domain is KAGVTQTPRYLIKTRGQQVTLSCSPISGHRSVSWYQQTPGQGLQFLFEYFSETQRNKGNFPGRFSGRQFSNSRSEMNVSTLELGDSALYLCASSWGQGGNQPQHFGDGTRLSIL.

This sequence joins TRBV7-8 and TRBJ2-6, with 11 bases aligning to TRBD1. The germline V gene encodes CDR1 SGHVS and CDR2 FQNEAQ. The CDR3 is made up of 15 amino acids. Trimming at V came to 4 bases and at J to 12 bases, leaving 8 bases not matched to a gene. The CDR3 loop is CASSWPGTGGSVLTF. The CDR3, as DNA: TGTGCCAGCAGCTGGCCCGGGACAGGGGGAAGCGTCCTGACTTTC.

J is TRBJ2-2 and V is TRBV10-3, with 7 bases aligning to TRBD1. This CDR3 is built from 13 residues. Germline CDR1 reads ENHRY; CDR2 reads SYGVKD. J was trimmed by 4 bases and V by 6 bases; bases with no gene match: 2. CDR3 loop: CAISPGGTGELFF. CDR3 coding DNA: TGTGCCATCAGCCCAGGGGGCACCGGGGAGCTGTTTTTT.

The V call is TRBV19, the J call TRBJ2-3; TRBD1 matches 9 bases. In germline, CDR1 is LNHDA, CDR2 SQIVND (reference sequence). V gave up 5 bases and J gave up 0 bases; unmatched junction bases: 9. The CDR3 sequence is 17 residues long. CDR3 sequence (DNA): TGTGCCAGTAGTTTCGCCGGGACAGGGAGCAGCACAGATACGCAGTATTTT. Translation: CASSFAGTGSSTDTQYF. The full variable domain, with the rest looked up from reference TRBV19 and TRBJ2-3, is DGGITQSPKYLFRKEGQNVTLSCEQNLNHDAMYWYRQDPGQGLRLIYYSQIVNDFQKGDIAEGYSVSREKKESFPLTVTSAQKNPTAFYLCASSFAGTGSSTDTQYFGPGTRLTVL.

The V gene is TRBV19, the J gene TRBJ1-6; 10 bases are shared with TRBD1. Germline CDR1 is LNHDA and CDR2 is SQIVND (reference sequence). This CDR3 is 14 amino acids long. V lost 7 bases, J lost 7 bases, and 4 bases stayed unmatched. The CDR3: CASIGTGENSPLHF. The CDR3 nucleotides are TGTGCCAGTATAGGGACAGGGGAGAATTCACCCCTCCACTTT.

The V and J genes are TRBV5-1 and TRBJ2-1; TRBD2 aligns across 9 bases. CDR1 SGHRS and CDR2 YFSETQ come from the germline V gene. Losses at the gene ends were 1 base for V and 10 bases for J; bases not matched to a gene: 12. This CDR3 is built from 16 residues. This CDR3 is CASSLSARGGRDEQFF. As DNA, the CDR3 is TGCGCCAGCAGCTTGTCCGCGCGGGGGGGCCGAGACGAGCAGTTCTTC.

The chain is built from TRBV11-2 and TRBJ2-5; weak D call: TRBD1 (6 bases). V was shortened by 2 bases and J by 4 bases, with 17 bases between the two germline ends. The CDR3 is 16 residues long. Germline V CDR1 and CDR2: SGHAT, FQNNGV. The DNA of the CDR3 is TGTGCCAGCAGCTTATTTGGCAGGGGTAGTATAGAGACCCAGTACTTC. Encoded protein: CASSLFGRGSIETQYF.

The V call is TRBV7-2, the J call TRBJ1-4; TRBD1 might be the D (6 bases). Germline CDR1 SGHTA, CDR2 FQGNSA. V was trimmed by 5 bases and J by 11 bases, leaving 18 bases between them. The CDR3 covers 14 residues. In DNA, the CDR3 is TGTGCCAGCAGCACTAGACGGGGGGGCGGGAAACTGTTTTTT. Amino acids: CASSTRRGGGKLFF.

The rearrangement links TRBV11-1 to TRBJ1-2, with D hard to call. The CDR3 length is 12 residues. V was trimmed by 5 bases and J by 10 bases, leaving 14 bases between them. The germline V gene has CDR1 SGHAT and CDR2 FQDESV (reference sequence). In nucleotides, the CDR3 is TGTGCCAGCAGCGAGGGAGGAATAGACTACACCTTC. It translates to CASSEGGIDYTF.

The V call is TRBV4-1, the J call TRBJ2-7, with TRBD1 matching over 7 bases. Unmatched junction bases numbered 5, after V lost 0 bases and J lost 0 bases. The CDR3 is made up of 16 amino acids. The germline V gene encodes CDR1 MGHRA and CDR2 YSYEKL. Here the CDR3 DNA reads TGCGCCAGCAGCCAAGATAGGGACAGTAGCTCCTACGAGCAGTACTTC. It yields the protein CASSQDRDSSSYEQYF.

The chain employs TRBV6-5 and TRBJ1-1; weak D call: TRBD1 (5 bases). The CDR3 consists of 16 residues. Per the germline V gene, CDR1 is MNHEY and CDR2 is SVGAGI. The V gene lost 2 bases and the J gene lost 0 bases, with 13 bases spanning the gap. The CDR3 spells CASSYPGGGVNTEAFF. CDR3 in DNA: TGTGCCAGCAGTTACCCCGGGGGGGGAGTGAACACTGAAGCTTTCTTT.

Only one count was recorded for this clone. V and J are TRBV9 and TRBJ2-1; TRBD2 aligns across 9 bases. V gave up 0 bases and J gave up 8 bases; unmatched junction bases: 6. Germline CDR1 is SGDLS and CDR2 is YYNGEE. There are 15 residues in the CDR3. CDR3 in amino acids: CASSVAAGGGDEQFF. The CDR3, as DNA: TGTGCCAGCAGCGTAGCAGCGGGGGGCGGGGATGAGCAGTTCTTC.

V and J are TRBV3-1 (or the pseudogene TRBV3-2) and TRBJ1-4; no firm D call. Trimming removed 6 bases at V and 4 bases at J, with 12 bases between. This CDR3 is 14 amino acids long. Germline assignment: CDR1 LGHDT and CDR2 YNNKEL (reference sequence). The CDR3 reads CASRNGARNEKLFF. The CDR3 coding sequence is TGTGCCAGCAGAAACGGAGCGCGTAATGAAAAACTGTTTTTT.

The chain carries TRBV30 and TRBJ1-5; the D gene is possibly TRBD1 (5 bases). The CDR3 totals 14 residues. CDR1 and CDR2 from the germline V gene are GTSNPN and SVGIG (reference sequence). With 0 bases removed from V and 5 bases from J, the gap between germline ends came to 11 bases. CDR3 sequence (DNA): TGTGCCTGGAGTGTAGCGGGGGTCCATCAGCCCCAGCATTTT. Its translation: CAWSVAGVHQPQHF.

The chain combines TRBV18 with TRBJ1-1, with 8 bases fitting TRBD1. In germline, CDR1 is KGHSH, CDR2 LQKENI. This CDR3 contains 15 residues. The V gene end was trimmed by 2 bases and the J gene end by 5 bases; junction bases not matched to a gene: 7. CDR3 coding DNA: TGTGCCAGCTCACCAGTCCAGGGGGCCAGAACTGAAGCTTTCTTT. Protein product: CASSPVQGARTEAFF. Looking up the rest from reference TRBV18 and TRBJ1-1 gives the full variable domain: NAGVMQNPRHLVRRRGQEARLRCSPMKGHSHVYWYRQLPEEGLKFMVYLQKENIIDESGMPKERFSAEFPKEGPSILRIQQVVRGDSAAYFCASSPVQGARTEAFFGQGTRLTVV.

V gene TRBV4-2 combines with J gene TRBJ1-2, with D maybe TRBD1 (6 bases). Germline V lookup: CDR1 LGHNA, CDR2 YNFKEQ. CDR3 size: 13 residues. The ends were cut back, 6 bases at V and 4 bases at J, with 12 bases in the middle. CDR3 residues: CASRGLDSYGYTF. CDR3 sequence (DNA): TGTGCCAGCAGGGGATTGGACAGCTATGGCTACACCTTC.

The gene calls are TRBV19 and TRBJ2-1, with 13 bases fitting TRBD2. The CDR3 has 19 amino acids. After removal of 4 bases from V and 0 bases from J, the junction contained 9 bases not matched to a gene. Looked up from germline, CDR1 is LNHDA and CDR2 is SQIVND (reference sequence). The CDR3 sequence: CASSTPGTSGVSSYNEQFF. DNA for the CDR3: TGTGCCAGTAGTACCCCCGGGACTAGCGGGGTTTCCTCCTACAATGAGCAGTTCTTC.

The gene calls are TRBV18 and TRBJ2-3; no clear D gene. The CDR3 is 12 residues long. CDR1 and CDR2 (germline): KGHSH, LQKENI. Trimming cost V 6 bases and J 5 bases, with 9 bases left between them. The CDR3 here is CASSSFLDTQYF. In nucleotides, the CDR3 is TGTGCCAGCTCCTCTTTTCTAGATACGCAGTATTTT.

The chain carries TRBV21-1 and TRBJ1-5. TRBV21-1 is listed as a pseudogene. The CDR3 covers 19 residues. The CDR3, as DNA: TGTGCCAGCAGCAAAGGGGGGAGTCGGGGGGCGTTGGGATCAAGGCCCCAGCATTTT. Its protein is CASSKGGSRGALGSRPQHF.

The chain has TRBV19 and TRBJ1-6; 7 bases fit TRBD1. In germline, CDR1 is LNHDA, CDR2 SQIVND (reference sequence). This CDR3 comprises 18 residues. Losses at the gene ends were 5 bases for V and 0 bases for J; bases not matched to a gene: 10. CDR3 loop: CASSDRERQSSYNSPLHF. The CDR3 region has the DNA TGTGCCAGTAGTGACAGGGAACGTCAGAGCTCCTATAATTCACCCCTCCACTTT. The complete variable domain, with remaining parts taken from reference TRBV19 and TRBJ1-6, reads DGGITQSPKYLFRKEGQNVTLSCEQNLNHDAMYWYRQDPGQGLRLIYYSQIVNDFQKGDIAEGYSVSREKKESFPLTVTSAQKNPTAFYLCASSDRERQSSYNSPLHFGNGTRLTVT.